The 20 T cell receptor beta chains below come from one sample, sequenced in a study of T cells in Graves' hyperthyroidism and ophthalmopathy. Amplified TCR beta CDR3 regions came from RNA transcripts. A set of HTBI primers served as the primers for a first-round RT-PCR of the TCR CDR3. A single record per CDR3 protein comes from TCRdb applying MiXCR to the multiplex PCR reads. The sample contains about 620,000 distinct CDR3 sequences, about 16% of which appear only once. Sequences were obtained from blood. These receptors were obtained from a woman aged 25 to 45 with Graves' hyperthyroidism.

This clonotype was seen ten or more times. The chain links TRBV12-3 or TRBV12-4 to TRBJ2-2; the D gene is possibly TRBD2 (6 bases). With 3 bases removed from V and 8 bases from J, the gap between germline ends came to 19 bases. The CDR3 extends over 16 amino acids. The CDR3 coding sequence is TGTGCCAGCAGTTTTCTGGACTTTCGCGGGGCAGGGGAGCTGTTTTTT. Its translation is CASSFLDFRGAGELFF.

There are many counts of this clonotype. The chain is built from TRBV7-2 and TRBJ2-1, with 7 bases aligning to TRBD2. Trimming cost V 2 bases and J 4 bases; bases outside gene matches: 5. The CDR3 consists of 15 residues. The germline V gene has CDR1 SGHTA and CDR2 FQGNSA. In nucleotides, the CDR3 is TGTGCCAGCAGCTTATGGACTAGTTCTTACAATGAGCAGTTCTTC. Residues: CASSLWTSSYNEQFF.

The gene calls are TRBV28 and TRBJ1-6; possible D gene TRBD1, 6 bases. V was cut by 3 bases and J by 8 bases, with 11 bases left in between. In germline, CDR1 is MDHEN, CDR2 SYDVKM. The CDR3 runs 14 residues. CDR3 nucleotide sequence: TGTGCCAGCAGTTTCGAGGGGGGAGATTCACCCCTCCACTTT. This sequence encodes CASSFEGGDSPLHF.

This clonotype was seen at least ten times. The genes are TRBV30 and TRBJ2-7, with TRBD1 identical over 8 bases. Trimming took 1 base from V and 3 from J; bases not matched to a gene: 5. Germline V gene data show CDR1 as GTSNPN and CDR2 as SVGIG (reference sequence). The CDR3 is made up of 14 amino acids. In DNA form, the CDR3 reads TGTGCCTGGAGTGAATCTGGACAGGGCTACGAGCAGTACTTC. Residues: CAWSESGQGYEQYF. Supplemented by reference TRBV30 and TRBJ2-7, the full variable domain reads SQTIHQWPATLVQPVGSPLSLECTVEGTSNPNLYWYRQAAGRGLQLLFYSVGIGQISSEVPQNLSASRPQDRQFILSSKKLLLSDSGFYLCAWSESGQGYEQYFGPGTRLTVT.

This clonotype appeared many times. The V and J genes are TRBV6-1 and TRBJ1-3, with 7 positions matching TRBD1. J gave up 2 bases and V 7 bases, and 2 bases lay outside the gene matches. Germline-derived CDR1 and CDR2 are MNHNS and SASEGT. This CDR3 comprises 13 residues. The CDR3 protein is CASTDRAGNTIYF. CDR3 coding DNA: TGTGCCAGCACCGACAGGGCTGGAAACACCATATATTTT.

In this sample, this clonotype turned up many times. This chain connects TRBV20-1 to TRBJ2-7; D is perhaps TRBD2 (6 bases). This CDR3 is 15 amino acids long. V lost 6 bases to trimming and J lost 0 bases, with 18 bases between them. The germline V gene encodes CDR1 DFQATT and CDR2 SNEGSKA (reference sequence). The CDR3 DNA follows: TGCAGTGCACTCGAGGAATGGCGGGACTCCTACGAGCAGTACTTC. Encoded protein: CSALEEWRDSYEQYF.

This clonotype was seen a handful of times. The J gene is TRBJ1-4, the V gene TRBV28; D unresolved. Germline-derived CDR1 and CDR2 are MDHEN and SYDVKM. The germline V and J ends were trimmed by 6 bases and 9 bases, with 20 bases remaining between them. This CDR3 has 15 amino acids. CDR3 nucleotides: TGTGCCAGCAGCCCGGCGGGTTCCCTTCCGAAAAAACTGTTTTTT. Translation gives CASSPAGSLPKKLFF.

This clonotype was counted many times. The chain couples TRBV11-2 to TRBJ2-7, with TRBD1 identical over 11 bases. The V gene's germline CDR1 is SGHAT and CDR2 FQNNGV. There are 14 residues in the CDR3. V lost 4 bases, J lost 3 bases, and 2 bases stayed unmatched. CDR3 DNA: TGTGCCAGCAGCTCCGGGACAGGGGGCTACGAGCAGTACTTC. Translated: CASSSGTGGYEQYF. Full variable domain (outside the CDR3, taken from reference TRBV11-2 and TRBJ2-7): EAGVAQSPRYKIIEKRQSVAFWCNPISGHATLYWYQQILGQGPKLLIQFQNNGVVDDSQLPKDRFSAERLKGVDSTLKIQPAKLEDSAVYLCASSSGTGGYEQYFGPGTRLTVT.

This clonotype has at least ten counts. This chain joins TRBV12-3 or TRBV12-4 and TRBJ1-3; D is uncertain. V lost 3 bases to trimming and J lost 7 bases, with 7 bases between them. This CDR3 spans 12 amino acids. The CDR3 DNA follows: TGTGCCAGCAGTTTCCTCCTCAACACCATATATTTT. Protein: CASSFLLNTIYF.

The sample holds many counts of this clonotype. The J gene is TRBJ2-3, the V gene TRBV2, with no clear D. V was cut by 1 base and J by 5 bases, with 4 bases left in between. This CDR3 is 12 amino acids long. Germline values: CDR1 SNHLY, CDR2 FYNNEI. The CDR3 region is CASSEVEDTQYF. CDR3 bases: TGTGCCAGCAGTGAAGTGGAAGATACGCAGTATTTT.

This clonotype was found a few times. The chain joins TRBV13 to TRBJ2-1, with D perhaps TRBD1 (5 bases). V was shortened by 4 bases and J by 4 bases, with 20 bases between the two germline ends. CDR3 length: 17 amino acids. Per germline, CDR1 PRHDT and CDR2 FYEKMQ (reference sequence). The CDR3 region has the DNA TGTGCCAGCAGCTCCCGGCTCCCGGCGACAGATTACAATGAGCAGTTCTTC. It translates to CASSSRLPATDYNEQFF.

CDR3 DNA: TGTGCCAGCAGCTTGGAGGGAGGAGAGCAGCCCCAGCATTTT. This encodes CASSLEGGEQPQHF. The genes are TRBV5-5 and TRBJ1-5; D is undetermined. Germline CDR1 is SGHKS and CDR2 is YYEKEE (reference sequence). CDR3 length equals 14 residues. V dropped 0 bases and J dropped 7 bases, with 11 bases sitting between them.

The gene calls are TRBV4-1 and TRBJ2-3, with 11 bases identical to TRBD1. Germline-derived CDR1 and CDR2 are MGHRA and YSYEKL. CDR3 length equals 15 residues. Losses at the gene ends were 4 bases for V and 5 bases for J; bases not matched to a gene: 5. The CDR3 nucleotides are TGCGCCAGCAGCCCCCGGGACAGGGGGGAAGATACGCAGTATTTT. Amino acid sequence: CASSPRDRGEDTQYF.

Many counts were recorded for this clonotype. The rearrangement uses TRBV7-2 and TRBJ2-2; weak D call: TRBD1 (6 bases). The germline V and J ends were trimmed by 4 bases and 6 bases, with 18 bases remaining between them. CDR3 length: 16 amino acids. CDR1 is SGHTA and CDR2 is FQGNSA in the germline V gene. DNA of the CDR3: TGTGCCAGCAGCTCACCGCAGGGGAGAGAATCCGGGGAGCTGTTTTTT. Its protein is CASSSPQGRESGELFF.

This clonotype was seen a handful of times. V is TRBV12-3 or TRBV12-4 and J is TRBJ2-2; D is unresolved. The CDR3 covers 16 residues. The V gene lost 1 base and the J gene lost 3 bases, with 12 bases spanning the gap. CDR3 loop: CASSLEVGGYTGELFF. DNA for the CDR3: TGTGCCAGCAGTTTAGAGGTGGGCGGCTACACCGGGGAGCTGTTTTTT.

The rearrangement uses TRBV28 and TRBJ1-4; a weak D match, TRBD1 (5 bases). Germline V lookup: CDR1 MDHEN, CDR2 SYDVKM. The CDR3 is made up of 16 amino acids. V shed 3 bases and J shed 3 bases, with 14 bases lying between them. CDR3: CASSFLGEAANEKLFF. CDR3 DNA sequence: TGTGCCAGCAGTTTCTTAGGGGAAGCGGCTAATGAAAAACTGTTTTTT.

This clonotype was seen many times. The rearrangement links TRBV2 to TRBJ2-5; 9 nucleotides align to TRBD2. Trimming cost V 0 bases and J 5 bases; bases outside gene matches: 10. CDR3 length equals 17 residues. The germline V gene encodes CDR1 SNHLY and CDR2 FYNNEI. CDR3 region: CASSEALSLRGGETQYF. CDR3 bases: TGTGCCAGCAGTGAAGCGCTTTCATTGCGGGGGGGCGAGACCCAGTACTTC.

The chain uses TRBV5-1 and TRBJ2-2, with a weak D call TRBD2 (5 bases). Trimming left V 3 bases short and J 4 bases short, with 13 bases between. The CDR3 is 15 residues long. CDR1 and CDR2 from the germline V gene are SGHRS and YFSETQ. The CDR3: CASSSRARGTGELFF. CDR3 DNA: TGCGCCAGCAGCTCGAGGGCACGCGGCACCGGGGAGCTGTTTTTT.

CDR3 loop: CASSLAWSSYEQYF. CDR3 coding DNA: TGTGCCAGCAGCTTAGCATGGAGCTCCTACGAGCAGTACTTC. J is TRBJ2-7 and V is TRBV7-2, with D unclear. Trimming removed 0 bases from V and 0 bases from J, with 6 bases in between. From germline, CDR1 is SGHTA and CDR2 FQGNSA. The CDR3 is 14 residues long.

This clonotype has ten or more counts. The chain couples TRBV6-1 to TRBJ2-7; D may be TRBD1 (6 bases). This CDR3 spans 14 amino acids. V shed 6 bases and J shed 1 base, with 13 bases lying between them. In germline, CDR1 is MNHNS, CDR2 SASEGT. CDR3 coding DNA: TGTGCCAGCAGGCCCTCCGGGACATCCTACGAGCAGTACTTC. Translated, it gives CASRPSGTSYEQYF.